Given below is one T cell receptor (beta chain) in context. There are a few counts of this clone. Its antigen is not yet known. The sample holds no much larger clone one base away, and base qualities are not on file. This sample is drawn from a study of beta chain features in type 1 diabetes (dated by TCRdb to the late 2010s). Context from the whole study: Mean age, gender distribution, total cell number and subset yield did not differ between patients and healthy donors. Across all samples, 90 million to 130 million sorted cells were examined, and cell number per subset correlated strongly with RNA yield. In the study, TCRB repertoires of sorted circulating CD4+ T cell subsets from recently diagnosed type 1 diabetes patients were compared with those of matched healthy donors. Regulatory and stem cell-like memory subsets were isolated from only 8 patients and roughly eight healthy donors, whereas naive and central memory subsets came from all 28 donors.

All of the isolated RNA was reverse transcribed with the High Capacity cDNA Reverse Transcription Kit, so expressed TCRB transcripts were sequenced. Naive, central memory and regulatory T cell samples underwent deep immunoSEQ sequencing, averaging around 3.7 million total reads per sample. Sorted cells were lysed in RLT buffer, and RNA was extracted using DNase-treated RNeasy Micro or Mini kits according to cell number. To prevent cross-contamination, each cell subset was processed individually, whereas patient and healthy donor samples were processed jointly. The immunoSEQ multiplex PCR was used to amplify TCRB sequences from cDNA, generating 87-bp fragments that spanned the CDR3 region. Amplicons were sequenced on the Illumina HiSeq platform. Per the authors' processing: Synthetic template baselines were used to correct PCR bias computationally, reads within Hamming distance 2 were collapsed, and singletons that could not be merged were discarded. Reads were aligned against IMGT so that V, D and J genes, CDR3 length and insertions or deletions at six rearrangement sites could be assigned. Within each subset, clonotype counts were normalized to sorted cell number, after which true diversity and Gini coefficients were computed with the tcR R package. The overlap coefficient, calculated on TCRB nucleotide sequences, was used to measure repertoire sharing. Out-of-frame TCRB sequences from naive cells were analyzed as a proxy for the pre-selection repertoire. In TCRdb, the immuneACCESS table is reduced to in-frame sequences with V and J assigned. These tables do not hold every clone; where another copy was compared, an unresolved V gene accounts for under half, and the others remain unexplained. D and trimming come from the DNA, and the V and J calls and clone size come from that table. Here the sample has around 450,000 clones; over 9.5% occur a single time. Approximately 0.05% of the sample goes to the ten largest clones.

Sequences SGHDN (CDR1) and FVKESK (CDR2) are obtained from the germline V gene. The CDR3 holds 14 amino acids from the cysteine to the phenylalanine. Of the read, only the CDR3 DNA is kept; its 42 bases are in frame from base 1. V gives up 6 bases and J gives up 0 bases, and the segment between their germline ends measures 10 bases. Each donor gave one peripheral blood draw, around 100 mL on average, collected into heparinised tubes. A BD FACSAria II was used to sort naive, central memory, regulatory and stem cell-like memory CD4+ T cells with a panel that included CD45RO, CCR7, CD25, CD127, CD95 and CD27. A purity above 95% was achieved for all sorted populations. Right away, PBMCs were isolated by Lymphoprep density gradient centrifugation and were stained directly, with no culture step. So that batch effects would be minimized, each experiment stained and sorted samples in pairs, pairing one healthy donor with one patient.

Study-wide findings and limitations: Type 1 diabetes patients showed a moderate but significant shortening of TCRB CDR3 length in all four CD4+ subsets. Because cDNA rather than genomic DNA was sequenced, highly expressing activated cells could have been over-represented, although no difference in activation and CD3 levels was found between groups. PCR might favor shorter templates, but patient and control samples were amplified and corrected together, so any skew would affect both groups equally. Fewer insertions and more nucleotide deletions at VDJ recombination sites were observed in patients with type 1 diabetes, implying thymic rearrangement abnormalities. Because small numbers of individuals were included in the HLA sub-analyses, any influence of HLA type on TCRB rearrangement was left unresolved. Naive, central memory and regulatory TCRB repertoires appeared more similar among patients than among healthy donors.

The sequence is built from TRBV14 and TRBJ2-3; TRBD2 is possibly the D segment (5 matching bases). The sequenced material came from naive CD4+ T cells from blood. The cell subset or site label, as the study defines it: true naive CD4+ T cells. The clonotype originates from a woman younger than 30 in good health. The CDR3 sequence is CASRRALSTDTQYF. The bases are TGTGCCAGCAGGCGGGCCTTAAGCACAGATACGCAGTATTTT.